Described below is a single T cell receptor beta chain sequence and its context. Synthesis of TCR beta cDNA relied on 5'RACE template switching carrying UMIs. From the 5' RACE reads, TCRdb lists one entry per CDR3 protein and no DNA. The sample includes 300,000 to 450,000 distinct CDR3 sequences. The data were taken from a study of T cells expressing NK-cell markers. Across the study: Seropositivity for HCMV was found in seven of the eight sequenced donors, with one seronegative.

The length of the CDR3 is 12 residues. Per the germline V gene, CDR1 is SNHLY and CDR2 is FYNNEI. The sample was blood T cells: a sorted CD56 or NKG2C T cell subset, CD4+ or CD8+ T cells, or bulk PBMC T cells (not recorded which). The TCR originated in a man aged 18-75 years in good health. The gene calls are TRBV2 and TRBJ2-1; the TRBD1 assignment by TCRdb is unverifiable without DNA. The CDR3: CATSGRDNEQFF.